These 27 T cell receptor beta chains were all obtained from the same sample, sequenced in a study of CD8+CD57+ T cells in acquired aplastic anemia. Patients included in sequencing had previously demonstrated CD8+CD57+ cell expansion by flow cytometry. CDR3 and TCR beta VDJ profiling relied on a genomic DNA template. A single record per CDR3 protein comes from TCRdb applying MiXCR to the reads. The sample lists approximately 250,000 distinct CDR3 sequences; approximately 80% were seen once. The sample taken for sequencing was sorted CD4+, CD8+, or CD8+CD57+ T cells (not recorded which) from PBMCs. The source of these receptors is a human donor with aplastic anemia.

The rearrangement uses TRBV7-9 and TRBJ1-1, with 8 bases aligning to TRBD1. The CDR3 has 13 residues. Germline CDR1 SEHNR, CDR2 FQNEAQ (reference sequence). With 5 bases clipped from V and 4 bases from J, the junction kept 3 bases outside the gene matches. CDR3 residues: CASSDTGGTEAFF. The DNA of the CDR3 is TGTGCCAGCAGCGACACAGGGGGCACTGAAGCTTTCTTT.

This sequence joins TRBV7-3 and TRBJ2-5, with a possible D match to TRBD2 (5 bases). The CDR3 runs to 17 residues. Trimming took off 4 bases at V and 7 bases at J, with 25 bases between the two ends. Germline-derived CDR1 and CDR2 are SGHTA and FQGTGA. The CDR3: CASSSPMASGGVLTQYF. As DNA, the CDR3 is TGTGCCAGCAGCTCTCCTATGGCGAGTGGAGGTGTTTTGACCCAGTACTTC.

In regard to this clonotype: Because it lacks the conserved phenylalanine or tryptophan at the end, this CDR3 is likely a read error. It is unclear where the CDR3 begins or ends on the DNA, so no DNA is shown, and the CDR3 is as TCRdb lists it. The chain recombines TRBV7-9 with TRBJ2-3; the table's TRBD1 call for D was not verified on the DNA. The CDR3 adds up to 13 amino acids, both ends counted. Germline values: CDR1 SEHNR, CDR2 FQNEAQ (reference sequence). CDR3: CASGDGSTGGQDE.

On this clonotype: This likely comes from a read error, as the CDR3 has no conserved phenylalanine or tryptophan at its end. V is TRBV7-8 and J is TRBJ2-3; D perhaps matches TRBD2 (6 bases). There are 12 residues in the CDR3. Per the germline V gene, CDR1 is SGHVS and CDR2 is FQNEAQ. CDR3 sequence: CASSVAADPQYL. CDR3 nucleotides: TGTGCCAGCAGCGTAGCGGCAGATCCGCAGTATCTT.

This chain joins TRBV7-8 and TRBJ1-1, with D unresolved. CDR1 is SGHVS, CDR2 FQNEAQ, per germline. This CDR3 is 15 amino acids long. The V gene lost 0 bases and the J gene lost 12 bases, with 20 bases spanning the gap. The CDR3, as DNA: TGTGCCAGCAGCTTAGCGCGGAGAGGGAATACGCAGTCTTTCTTT. This sequence encodes CASSLARRGNTQSFF.

The chain couples TRBV9 to TRBJ1-1; D gene ambiguous. CDR3 length: 15 residues. CDR1 is SGDLS, CDR2 YYNGEE, per germline. V lost 5 bases, J lost 12 bases, and 26 bases lay in between. CDR3: CASSVDAGSTGEPFF. As DNA, the CDR3 is TGTGCCAGCAGTGTTGATGCGGGGAGCACCGGGGAGCCTTTCTTT.

V is TRBV7-3 and J is TRBJ2-3; a possible D gene is TRBD2 (5 bases). The CDR3 has 15 amino acids. The V end lost 3 bases, the J end lost 15 bases, and 25 bases lay between the germline ends. Germline assignment: CDR1 SGHTA and CDR2 FQGTGA. CDR3 sequence (DNA): TGTGCCAGCAGCTTGACTACCGGGTATGGCTACACCTTCTATTTT. This encodes CASSLTTGYGYTFYF. Full variable domain (missing parts from reference TRBV7-3 and TRBJ2-3): GAGVSQTPSNKVTEKGKYVELRCDPISGHTALYWYRQSLGQGPEFLIYFQGTGAADDSGLPNDRFFAVRPEGSVSTLKIQRTERGDSAVYLCASSLTTGYGYTFYFGPGTRLTVL.

For this clonotype: One end of the junction varies from germline; a read error may be responsible. The chain employs TRBV15 and TRBJ2-3; D is tentatively TRBD1 or TRBD2 (5 bases each). The CDR3 length is 14 residues. Germline-derived CDR1 and CDR2 are LNHNV and YYDKDF (reference sequence). The CDR3 reads CATSRGGGHDTQCF. DNA for the CDR3: TGTGCCACCAGCAGAGGGGGCGGGCACGATACGCAGTGTTTT.

Concerning this clonotype itself: An end of the junction differs from the germline gene, which may be a read error. The rearrangement uses TRBV7-8 and TRBJ2-7; the D gene is possibly TRBD2 (5 bases). The CDR3 is made up of 15 amino acids. In germline, CDR1 is SGHVS, CDR2 FQNEAQ. CDR3 residues: CATSRDASGAAQQYF. CDR3 sequence (DNA): TGTGCCACCAGCAGAGATGCAAGCGGTGCCGCCCAGCAGTACTTC.

A remark on this clonotype: The germline gene is not matched at one end of the junction; a read error may be the cause. This chain uses TRBV7-2 with TRBJ2-3; perhaps TRBD2 as D (5 bases). The CDR3 sequence is 14 residues long. Germline CDR1 is SGHTA and CDR2 is FQGNSA. CDR3 loop: CASSSDAGTAYEQF. The CDR3 DNA is TGTGCCAGCAGCTCTGATGCGGGCACCGCCTACGAGCAGTTT.

Note on this clonotype: One junction end disagrees with the germline gene, perhaps due to a read error. The rearrangement joins TRBV19 to TRBJ2-1; 10 bases agree with TRBD1. CDR1 is LNHDA, CDR2 SQIVND, per germline (reference sequence). The CDR3 consists of 16 residues. CDR3 sequence: CASSIPRQGARQPQHF. The CDR3, as DNA: TGTGCCAGTAGTATACCGAGACAGGGGGCTCGGCAGCCCCAGCATTTC.

The chain employs TRBV2 and TRBJ2-7; a possible D gene is TRBD1 (5 bases). The V gene's germline CDR1 is SNHLY and CDR2 FYNNEI. With 5 bases removed from V and 7 bases from J, the gap between germline ends came to 12 bases. The CDR3 sequence is 12 residues long. The CDR3 loop reads CASSLWGNEQYV. For the CDR3, the DNA is TGTGCCAGCAGTTTATGGGGCAATGAGCAGTACGTC.

The genes are TRBV11-2 and TRBJ2-3, with 8 bases lining up with TRBD1. The CDR3 is made up of 18 amino acids. V was clipped by 0 bases and J by 1 base; unmatched bases: 9. Germline CDR1 and CDR2: SGHAT and FQNNGV. The CDR3 DNA reads TGTGCCAGCAGCTTAGATCTGACAGGGGACGGGGGCACAGATACGCAGTATTTT. It translates to CASSLDLTGDGGTDTQYF.

Details on this clonotype: This CDR3 is missing its conserved last phenylalanine or tryptophan, likely due to a read error. No DNA is shown, since the ends of the CDR3 on it are uncertain; the CDR3 is the one TCRdb lists. J is TRBJ2-1 and V is TRBV2; the D call of TRBD1 is as the table states it, not checked on the DNA. Germline V lookup: CDR1 SNHLY, CDR2 FYNNEI. The CDR3 totals 16 residues, both ends included. The CDR3 here is CASGHGGTDTQYFQPC.

Concerning this clonotype itself: The CDR3 end shows no conserved phenylalanine or tryptophan, and so a read error is likely. The limits of the CDR3 on the DNA are not certain, so only TCRdb's listed CDR3 is given. The chain carries TRBV7-8 and TRBJ2-3; TRBD1, the table's D call, was not compared with the DNA. The germline V gene has CDR1 SGHVS and CDR2 FQNEAQ. The CDR3 length is 13 residues, termini included. The CDR3 reads CASSPGPRSTGSL.

About this clonotype itself: Relative to the germline gene, one junction end is altered; a read error may explain this. J is TRBJ2-3 and V is TRBV7-9; 8 nucleotides line up with TRBD2. In germline, CDR1 is SEHNR, CDR2 FQNEAQ (reference sequence). This CDR3 has 14 residues. The chain's CDR3 is CASRLAGNPVTQYF. The CDR3 DNA is TGTGCCAGCAGATTAGCGGGAAATCCCGTTACACAGTATTTT.

The CDR3 is CASSPPGGWGETQYF. DNA of the CDR3: TGTGCCAGCAGCCCACCGGGGGGTTGGGGAGAGACCCAGTACTTC. This sequence joins TRBV7-2 and TRBJ2-5; 7 bases fit TRBD2. After removal of 5 bases from V and 4 bases from J, the junction contained 10 bases not matched to a gene. Germline V gene lookup returns CDR1 SGHTA and CDR2 FQGNSA. CDR3 length: 15 residues.

As regards this clonotype: One end of the junction varies from germline; a read error may be responsible. The rearrangement uses TRBV27 and TRBJ2-3, with 11 bases identical to TRBD2. This CDR3 has 13 amino acids. Germline V gene lookup returns CDR1 MNHEY and CDR2 SMNVEV (reference sequence). The DNA of the CDR3 is TGTGCCAGCAGGCAGGGACTAGCGGATAGTCTGTCCTTT. Protein product: CASRQGLADSLSF.

To note about this clonotype: Sequence at one end of the junction differs from germline and may be a read error. The CDR3 loop reads CASSVDLTGAFDEQFF. DNA of the CDR3: TGTGCCAGCAGCGTAGATCTTACAGGGGCCTTCGATGAGCAGTTCTTC. The rearrangement links TRBV11-3 to TRBJ2-1; 7 bases are shared with TRBD1. The CDR3 totals 16 residues. Germline CDR1 is SGHNT and CDR2 is YENEEA.

Points on this clonotype: The CDR3 ends on some other residue instead of the conserved phenylalanine or tryptophan, so this is likely a read error. V gene TRBV7-8 combines with J gene TRBJ2-2; no firm D call. The germline V gene encodes CDR1 SGHVS and CDR2 FQNEAQ. Trimming cost V 3 bases and J 5 bases, with 10 bases left between them. CDR3 size: 14 residues. CDR3 bases: TGTGCCAGCAGCTTTGTTCGACCGACCGGGGAGCTGTTTTGT. Its translation is CASSFVRPTGELFC.

The V call is TRBV7-3, the J call TRBJ2-3; 7 positions match TRBD1. V was clipped by 8 bases and J by 1 base; unmatched bases: 9. The germline CDR1 and CDR2 sequences are SGHTA and FQGTGA. CDR3 size: 15 residues. The CDR3 loop is CASSRQGKGTDTQYF. CDR3 sequence (DNA): TGTGCCAGCTCAAGACAGGGAAAGGGCACAGATACGCAGTATTTT.

Turning to this clonotype: The limits of the CDR3 on the DNA are not certain, so only TCRdb's listed CDR3 is given. The chain joins TRBV7-7 to TRBJ1-2; the table's D gene call, TRBD1, was not cross checked with the DNA. Both ends counted, the CDR3 spans 15 residues. Germline lookup yields CDR1 SSHAT and CDR2 FNYEAQ (reference sequence). CDR3 amino acids: CAGRGGAETQYFGTF.

This clonotype appeared once. The chain combines TRBV7-9 with TRBJ1-2; D might be TRBD1 (5 bases). The CDR3 has 15 amino acids. V was shortened by 5 bases and J by 14 bases, with 27 bases between the two germline ends. Germline V gene lookup returns CDR1 SEHNR and CDR2 FQNEAQ (reference sequence). CDR3 sequence (DNA): TGTGCCAGCAGCCTTCCAAGAAGCGGGGGGTGCGACGAGACCTTC. Residues: CASSLPRSGGCDETF.

The V and J genes are TRBV7-3 and TRBJ2-7; D is ambiguous. The CDR3 is 14 residues long. In germline, CDR1 is SGHTA, CDR2 FQGTGA. CDR3 in amino acids: CAGSLGLEAYEQYV. The CDR3, as DNA: TGTGCCGGCAGCTTAGGCCTCGAGGCCTACGAGCAGTACGTC.

Concerning this clonotype itself: With a much larger clone just one base away, this may be a read error. The gene calls are TRBV7-9 and TRBJ2-5; 9 nucleotides agree with TRBD1. Germline V gene lookup returns CDR1 SEHNR and CDR2 FQNEAQ (reference sequence). The CDR3 has 12 amino acids. The CDR3 is CAGQGSQETQNF. In DNA form, the CDR3 reads TGTGCCGGACAGGGGTCTCAAGAGACCCAGAACTTC.

This clonotype has ten or more counts. The chain employs TRBV9 and TRBJ2-1; D is unclear. From germline, CDR1 is SGDLS and CDR2 YYNGEE. The CDR3 totals 15 residues. V was cut by 0 bases and J by 13 bases, with 20 bases left in between. Written as DNA, the CDR3 is TGTGCCAGCAGCGTAGGGTCAGATACGCAGTATTTTCAGTTCTTC. Translating gives CASSVGSDTQYFQFF.

This clonotype was found many times. This chain links TRBV9 with TRBJ2-5, with 16 bases identical to TRBD2. Unmatched junction bases numbered 7, after V lost 3 bases and J lost 5 bases. The CDR3 is 17 amino acids. Germline CDR1 reads SGDLS; CDR2 reads YYNGEE. The DNA of the CDR3 is TGTGCCAGCAGCGAGGGACTAGCGGGAGGGCCGGAGGAGACCCAGTACTTC. Its translation is CASSEGLAGGPEETQYF. The full variable domain, in which reference TRBV9 and TRBJ2-5 provide the parts outside the CDR3, is DSGVTQTPKHLITATGQRVTLRCSPRSGDLSVYWYQQSLDQGLQFLIQYYNGEERAKGNILERFSAQQFPDLHSELNLSSLELGDSALYFCASSEGLAGGPEETQYFGPGTRLLVL.